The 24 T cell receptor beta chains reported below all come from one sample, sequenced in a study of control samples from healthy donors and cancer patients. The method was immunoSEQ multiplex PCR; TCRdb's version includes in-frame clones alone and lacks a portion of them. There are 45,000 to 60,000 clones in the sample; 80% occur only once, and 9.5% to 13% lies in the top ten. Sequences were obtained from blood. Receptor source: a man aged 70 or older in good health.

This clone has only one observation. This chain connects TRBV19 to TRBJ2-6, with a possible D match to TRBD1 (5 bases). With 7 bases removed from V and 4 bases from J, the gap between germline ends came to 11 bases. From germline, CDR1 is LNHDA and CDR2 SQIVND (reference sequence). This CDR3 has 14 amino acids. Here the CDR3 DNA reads TGTGCCAGTACCAGGGCCACCGGGGCCAACGTCCTGACTTTC. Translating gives CASTRATGANVLTF.

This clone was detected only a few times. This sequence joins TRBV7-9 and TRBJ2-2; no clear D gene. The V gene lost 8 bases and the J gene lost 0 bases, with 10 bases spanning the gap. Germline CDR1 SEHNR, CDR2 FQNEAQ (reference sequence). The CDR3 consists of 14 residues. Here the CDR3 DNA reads TGTGCCAGCGGCATAGATGCGAACACCGGGGAGCTGTTTTTT. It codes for CASGIDANTGELFF.

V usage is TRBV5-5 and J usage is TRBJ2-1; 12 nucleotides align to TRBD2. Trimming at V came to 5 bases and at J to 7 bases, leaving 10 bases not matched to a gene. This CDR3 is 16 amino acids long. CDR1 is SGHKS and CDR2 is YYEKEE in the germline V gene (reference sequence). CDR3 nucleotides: TGTGCCAGCAGGCCTACTAGCGGGGGGTACACAAATGAGCAGTTCTTC. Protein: CASRPTSGGYTNEQFF.

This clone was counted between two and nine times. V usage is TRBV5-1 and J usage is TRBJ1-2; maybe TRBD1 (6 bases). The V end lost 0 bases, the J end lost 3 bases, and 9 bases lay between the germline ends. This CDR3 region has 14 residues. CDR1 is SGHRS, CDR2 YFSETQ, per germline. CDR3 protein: CASSLGQGYYGYTF. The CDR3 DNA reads TGCGCCAGCAGCTTGGGTCAGGGGTACTATGGCTACACCTTC.

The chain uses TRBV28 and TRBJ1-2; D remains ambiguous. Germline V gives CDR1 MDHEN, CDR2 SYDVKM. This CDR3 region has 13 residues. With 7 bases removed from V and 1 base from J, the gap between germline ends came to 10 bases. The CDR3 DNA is TGTGCCAGCACTATTTTTAATAACTATGGCTACACCTTC. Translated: CASTIFNNYGYTF.

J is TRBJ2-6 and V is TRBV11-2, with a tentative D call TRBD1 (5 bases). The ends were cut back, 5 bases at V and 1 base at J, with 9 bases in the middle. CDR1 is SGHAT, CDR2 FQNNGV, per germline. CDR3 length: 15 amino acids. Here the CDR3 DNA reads TGTGCCAGCAGCCCAGCAGGGTCTGGGGCCAACGTCCTGACTTTC. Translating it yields CASSPAGSGANVLTF.

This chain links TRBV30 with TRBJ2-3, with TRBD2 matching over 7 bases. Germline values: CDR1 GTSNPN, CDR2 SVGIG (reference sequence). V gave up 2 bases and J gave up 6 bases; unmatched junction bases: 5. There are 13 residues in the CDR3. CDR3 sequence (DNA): TGTGCCTGGAGTACTCGACTAGCCGATACGCAGTATTTT. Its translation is CAWSTRLADTQYF.

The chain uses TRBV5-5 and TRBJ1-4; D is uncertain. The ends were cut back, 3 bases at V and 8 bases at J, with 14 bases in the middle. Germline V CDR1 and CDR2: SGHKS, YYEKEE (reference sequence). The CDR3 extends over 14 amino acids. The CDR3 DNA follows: TGTGCCAGCAGCTCGACCATGACCTGGGAAAAACTGTTTTTT. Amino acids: CASSSTMTWEKLFF.

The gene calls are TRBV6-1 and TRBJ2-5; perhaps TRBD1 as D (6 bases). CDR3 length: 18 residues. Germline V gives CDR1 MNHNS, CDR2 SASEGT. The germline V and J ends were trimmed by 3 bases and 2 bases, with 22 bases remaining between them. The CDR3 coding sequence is TGTGCCAGCAGTGATCGGTGGGGGAAACAGGGATGGCAAGAGACCCAGTACTTC. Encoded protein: CASSDRWGKQGWQETQYF.

The CDR3 is CASSSLIREQYF. CDR3 sequence (DNA): TGTGCCAGCAGCTCCCTGATCCGCGAGCAGTACTTC. The chain is built from TRBV7-3 and TRBJ2-7; no firm D call. The CDR3 contains 12 residues. The germline V gene has CDR1 SGHTA and CDR2 FQGTGA. V shed 4 bases and J shed 6 bases, with 10 bases lying between them.

The CDR3 nucleotides read TGTGCCAGCAGCTTAGTCCATGAGCAGTTCTTC. This codes for CASSLVHEQFF. The V call is TRBV11-2, the J call TRBJ2-1, with D hard to call. CDR3 size: 11 residues. V gave up 1 base and J gave up 8 bases, with 3 bases separating them. Germline V CDR1 and CDR2: SGHAT, FQNNGV.

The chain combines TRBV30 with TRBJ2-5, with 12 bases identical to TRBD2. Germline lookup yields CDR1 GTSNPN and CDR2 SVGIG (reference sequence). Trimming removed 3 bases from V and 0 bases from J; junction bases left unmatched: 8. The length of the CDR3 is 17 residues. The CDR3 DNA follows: TGTGCCTGGAGGTATACTAGCGGGGGGTCGTACCAAGAGACCCAGTACTTC. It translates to CAWRYTSGGSYQETQYF.

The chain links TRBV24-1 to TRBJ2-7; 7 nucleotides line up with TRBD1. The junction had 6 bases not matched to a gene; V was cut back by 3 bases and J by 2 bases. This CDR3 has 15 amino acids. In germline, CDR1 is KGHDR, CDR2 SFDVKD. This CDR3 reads CATSDPYRGAYEQYF. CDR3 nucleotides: TGTGCCACCAGTGATCCCTACAGGGGAGCCTACGAGCAGTACTTC.

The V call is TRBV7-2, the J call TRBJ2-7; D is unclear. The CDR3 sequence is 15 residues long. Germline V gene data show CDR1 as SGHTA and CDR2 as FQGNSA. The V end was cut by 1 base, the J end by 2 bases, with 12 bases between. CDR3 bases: TGTGCCAGCAGCTTAGTGGTGGGTCACACCTACGAGCAGTACTTC. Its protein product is CASSLVVGHTYEQYF.

As DNA, the CDR3 is TGTGCCAGCAGCTTGCGGGACTACTCCTACGAGCAGTACTTC. It specifies CASSLRDYSYEQYF. The chain carries TRBV5-5 and TRBJ2-7; TRBD2 matches 7 bases. This CDR3 comprises 14 residues. Germline CDR1 reads SGHKS; CDR2 reads YYEKEE (reference sequence). Trimming removed 1 base from V and 0 bases from J; junction bases left unmatched: 1. Full variable domain (rest looked up from reference TRBV5-5 and TRBJ2-7): DAGVTQSPTHLIKTRGQQVTLRCSPISGHKSVSWYQQVLGQGPQFIFQYYEKEERGRGNFPDRFSARQFPNYSSELNVNALLLGDSALYLCASSLRDYSYEQYFGPGTRLTVT.

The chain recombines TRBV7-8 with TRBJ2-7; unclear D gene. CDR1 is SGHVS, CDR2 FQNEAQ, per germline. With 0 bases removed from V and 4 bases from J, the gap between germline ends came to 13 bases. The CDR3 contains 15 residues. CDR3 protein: CASSLARRSEYEQYF. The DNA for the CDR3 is TGTGCCAGCAGCTTAGCGCGAAGGTCCGAGTACGAGCAGTACTTC.

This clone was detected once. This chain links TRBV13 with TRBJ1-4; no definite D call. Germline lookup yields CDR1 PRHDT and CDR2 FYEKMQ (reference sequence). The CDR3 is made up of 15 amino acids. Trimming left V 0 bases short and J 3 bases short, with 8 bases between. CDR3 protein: CASSLGAGPNEKLFF. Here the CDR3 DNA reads TGTGCCAGCAGCTTAGGGGCAGGCCCTAATGAAAAACTGTTTTTT.

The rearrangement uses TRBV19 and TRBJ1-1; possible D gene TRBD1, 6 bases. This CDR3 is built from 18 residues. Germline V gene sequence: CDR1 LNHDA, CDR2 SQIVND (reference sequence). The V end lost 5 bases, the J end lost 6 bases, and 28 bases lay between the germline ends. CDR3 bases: TGTGCCAGTAGTCCTTGGGGCCCCCGAAGGGGGTCCGTCGCTGAAGCTTTCTTT. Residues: CASSPWGPRRGSVAEAFF.

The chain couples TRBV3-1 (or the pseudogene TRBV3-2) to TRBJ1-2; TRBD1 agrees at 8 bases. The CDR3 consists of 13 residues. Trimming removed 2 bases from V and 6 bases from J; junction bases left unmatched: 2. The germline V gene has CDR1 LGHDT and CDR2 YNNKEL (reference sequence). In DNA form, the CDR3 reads TGTGCCAGCAGCCAACTGACAGGGGATGGCTACACCTTC. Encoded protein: CASSQLTGDGYTF.

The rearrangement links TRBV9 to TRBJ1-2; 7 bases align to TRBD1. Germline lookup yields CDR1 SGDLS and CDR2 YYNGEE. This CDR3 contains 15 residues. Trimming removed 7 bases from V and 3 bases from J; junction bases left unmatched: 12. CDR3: CASQNTNTGDYGYTF. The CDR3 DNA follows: TGTGCCAGCCAGAATACCAATACAGGGGACTATGGCTACACCTTC.

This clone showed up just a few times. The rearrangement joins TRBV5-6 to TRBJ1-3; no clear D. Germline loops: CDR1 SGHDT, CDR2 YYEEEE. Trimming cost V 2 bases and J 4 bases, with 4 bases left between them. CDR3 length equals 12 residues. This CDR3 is CASSFVGNTIYF. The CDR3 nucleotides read TGTGCCAGCAGCTTTGTAGGAAACACCATATATTTT.

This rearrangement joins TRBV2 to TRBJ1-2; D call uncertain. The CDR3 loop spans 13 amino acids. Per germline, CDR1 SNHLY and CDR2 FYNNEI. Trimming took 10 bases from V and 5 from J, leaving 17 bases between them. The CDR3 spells CATTDRLRYGYTF. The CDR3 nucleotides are TGTGCCACTACAGACCGGCTGAGATATGGCTACACCTTC.

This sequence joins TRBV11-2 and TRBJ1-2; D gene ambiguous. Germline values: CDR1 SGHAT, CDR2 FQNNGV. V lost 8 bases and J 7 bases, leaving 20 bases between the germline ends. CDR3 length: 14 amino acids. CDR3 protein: CASHIIDYRGGYTF. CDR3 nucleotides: TGTGCCAGCCACATTATAGATTATAGAGGTGGCTACACCTTC.

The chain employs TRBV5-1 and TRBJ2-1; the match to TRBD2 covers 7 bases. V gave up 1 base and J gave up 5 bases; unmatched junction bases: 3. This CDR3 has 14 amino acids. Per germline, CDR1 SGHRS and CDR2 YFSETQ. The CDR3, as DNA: TGCGCCAGCAGCTTGCTAGCGGATAACAATGAGCAGTTCTTC. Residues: CASSLLADNNEQFF.